This TCR beta chain was recorded in a study of cytomegalovirus exposure and HLA in healthy donors. Note on this clone: The antigen is unknown.

Primers for the PCR totalled 60 Vbeta and 13 Jbeta. Libraries were prepared by immunoSEQ multiplex PCR; TCRdb keeps only in-frame clonotypes and omits some of them. The sample gives around 200,000 clones, about three quarters of which show up once; roughly 2.6% is in the top ten. Though nominally healthy at sampling, donors likely had unrecorded immune exposures. Regarding the study as a whole: Association of 16,951 TCR beta sequences with HLA alleles was found at 0.05 false discovery rate in a later analysis.

The CDR3 is 11 amino acids. The V and J ends lost 1 base and 7 bases respectively, with 4 bases between them. From germline, CDR1 is SGHVS and CDR2 FQNEAQ. Sequenced: PBMCs. The V and J genes are TRBV7-8 and TRBJ1-1; D is unresolved. The receptor was derived from a woman aged 60-75 years in good health and CMV-seropositive. In DNA, the CDR3 is TGTGCCAGCAGCTTAGACTATGAAGCTTTCTTT. Translation: CASSLDYEAFF. Using reference TRBV7-8 and TRBJ1-1 for the parts outside the CDR3, the full variable domain is GAGVSQSPRYKVAKRGQDVALRCDPISGHVSLFWYQQALGQGPEFLTYFQNEAQLDKSGLPSDRFFAERPEGSVSTLKIQRTQQEDSAVYLCASSLDYEAFFGQGTRLTVV.